Sequencing of this T cell receptor beta chain was carried out in a study of blood T cell repertoires in COVID-19. Profiled with immunoSEQ multiplex PCR; TCRdb holds only in-frame clones, not every one. The sample yields about 260,000 clones, 90% seen once. The germline V gene encodes CDR1 KGHDR and CDR2 SFDVKD. CDR3 length equals 14 residues. The germline V and J ends were trimmed by 0 bases and 5 bases, with 7 bases remaining between them. Enrollees, about 18 to 89 years old, lived in 20 to 25 US areas. Participants' own reports of clinical history determined their cohort assignment. The TCR was taken from a middle-aged man who had been exposed to COVID-19. V is TRBV24-1 and J is TRBJ2-1; D is undetermined. The sequenced material came from PBMCs or T cells enriched from blood (not recorded which). The CDR3 DNA reads TGTGCCACCAGTGATTTGGTTTCCGACAATGAGCAGTTCTTC. It encodes CATSDLVSDNEQFF.